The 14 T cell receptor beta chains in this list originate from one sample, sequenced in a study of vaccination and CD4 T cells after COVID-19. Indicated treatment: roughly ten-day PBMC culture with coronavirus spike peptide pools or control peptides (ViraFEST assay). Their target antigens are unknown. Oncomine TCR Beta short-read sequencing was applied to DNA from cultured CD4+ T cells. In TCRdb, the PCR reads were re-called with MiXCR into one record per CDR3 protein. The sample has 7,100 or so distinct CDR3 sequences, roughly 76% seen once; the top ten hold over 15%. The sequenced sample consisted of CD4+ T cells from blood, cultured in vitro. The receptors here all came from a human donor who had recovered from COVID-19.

For the CDR3, the DNA is TGCAGTGCTACCCCGGCTCAGGGTTATGGCTACACCTTC. This encodes CSATPAQGYGYTF. The rearrangement links TRBV20-1 to TRBJ1-2; maybe TRBD1 (5 bases). From germline, CDR1 is DFQATT and CDR2 SNEGSKA (reference sequence). The CDR3 sequence is 13 residues long. The V end was cut by 4 bases, the J end by 5 bases, with 14 bases between.

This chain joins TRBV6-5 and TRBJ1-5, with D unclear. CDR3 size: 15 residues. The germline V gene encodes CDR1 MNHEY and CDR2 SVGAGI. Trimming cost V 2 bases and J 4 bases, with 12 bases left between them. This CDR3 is CASSYAGGPNQPQHF. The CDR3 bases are TGTGCCAGCAGTTACGCGGGAGGGCCGAATCAGCCCCAGCATTTT.

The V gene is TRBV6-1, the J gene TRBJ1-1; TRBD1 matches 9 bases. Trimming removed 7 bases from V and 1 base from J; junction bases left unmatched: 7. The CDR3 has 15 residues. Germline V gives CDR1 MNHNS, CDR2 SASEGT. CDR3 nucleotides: TGTGCCAGCAAGTGGACAGGGGCCGAGAACACTGAAGCTTTCTTT. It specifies CASKWTGAENTEAFF.

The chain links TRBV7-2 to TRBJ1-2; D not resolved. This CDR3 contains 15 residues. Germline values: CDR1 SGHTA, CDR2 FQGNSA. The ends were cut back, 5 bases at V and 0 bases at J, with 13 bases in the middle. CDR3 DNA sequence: TGTGCCAGCAGCGTTAGCCGGACGACTAACTATGGCTACACCTTC. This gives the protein CASSVSRTTNYGYTF.

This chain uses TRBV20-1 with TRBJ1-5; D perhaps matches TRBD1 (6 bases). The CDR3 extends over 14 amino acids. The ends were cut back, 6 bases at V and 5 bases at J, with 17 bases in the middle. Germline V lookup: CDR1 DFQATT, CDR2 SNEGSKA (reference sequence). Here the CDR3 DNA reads TGCAGTGCACAACCGGGACAAACTTATCAGCCCCAGCATTTT. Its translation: CSAQPGQTYQPQHF.

CDR3 DNA sequence: TGCAGTGCTAGATGGCATACCTCCCGTTACGAGCAGTACTTC. This codes for CSARWHTSRYEQYF. The chain uses TRBV20-1 and TRBJ2-7, with D unclear. Germline V CDR1 and CDR2: DFQATT, SNEGSKA (reference sequence). V gave up 2 bases and J gave up 4 bases, with 15 bases separating them. CDR3 length: 14 amino acids.

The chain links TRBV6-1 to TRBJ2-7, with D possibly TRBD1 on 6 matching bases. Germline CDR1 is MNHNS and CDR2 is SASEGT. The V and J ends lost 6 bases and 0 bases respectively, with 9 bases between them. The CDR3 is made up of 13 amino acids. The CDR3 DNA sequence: TGTGCCAGCAGACAGGGCCCCTCCTACGAGCAGTACTTC. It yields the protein CASRQGPSYEQYF.

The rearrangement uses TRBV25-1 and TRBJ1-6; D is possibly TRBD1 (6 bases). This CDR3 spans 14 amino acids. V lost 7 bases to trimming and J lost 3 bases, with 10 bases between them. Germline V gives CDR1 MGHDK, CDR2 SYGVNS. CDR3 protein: CASTRDIYNSPLHF. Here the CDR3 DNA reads TGTGCCAGCACTCGGGACATCTATAATTCACCCCTCCACTTT.

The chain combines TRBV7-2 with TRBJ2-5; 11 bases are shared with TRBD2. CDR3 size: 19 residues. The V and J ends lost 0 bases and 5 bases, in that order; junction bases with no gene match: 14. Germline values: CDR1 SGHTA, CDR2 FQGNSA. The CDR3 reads CASSLARKLAGAGGETQYF. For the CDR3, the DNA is TGTGCCAGCAGCTTAGCGAGGAAACTAGCGGGAGCTGGAGGGGAGACCCAGTACTTC.

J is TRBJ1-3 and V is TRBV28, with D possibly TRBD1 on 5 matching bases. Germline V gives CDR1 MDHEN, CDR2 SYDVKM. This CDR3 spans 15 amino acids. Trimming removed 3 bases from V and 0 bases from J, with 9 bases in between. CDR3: CASSLTGGSGNTIYF. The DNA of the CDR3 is TGTGCCAGCAGTTTGACGGGGGGCTCTGGAAACACCATATATTTT. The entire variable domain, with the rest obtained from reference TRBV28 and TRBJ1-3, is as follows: DVKVTQSSRYLVKRTGEKVFLECVQDMDHENMFWYRQDPGLGLRLIYFSYDVKMKEKGDIPEGYSVSREKKERFSLILESASTNQTSMYLCASSLTGGSGNTIYFGEGSWLTVV.

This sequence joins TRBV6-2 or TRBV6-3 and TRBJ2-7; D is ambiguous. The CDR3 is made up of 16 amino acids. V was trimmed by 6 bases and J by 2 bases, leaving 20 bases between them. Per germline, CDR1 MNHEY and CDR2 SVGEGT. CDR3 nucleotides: TGTGCCAGCAGGACCCTCTCCGGCTCCCCCCCCTACGAGCAGTACTTC. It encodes CASRTLSGSPPYEQYF.

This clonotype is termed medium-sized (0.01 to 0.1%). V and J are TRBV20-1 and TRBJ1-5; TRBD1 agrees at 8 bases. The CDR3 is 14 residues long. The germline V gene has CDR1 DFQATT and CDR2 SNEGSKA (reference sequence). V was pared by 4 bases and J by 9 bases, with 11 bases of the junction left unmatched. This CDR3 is CSATPRTGHRPQHF. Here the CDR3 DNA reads TGCAGTGCTACCCCCCGGACAGGGCATCGGCCCCAGCATTTT.

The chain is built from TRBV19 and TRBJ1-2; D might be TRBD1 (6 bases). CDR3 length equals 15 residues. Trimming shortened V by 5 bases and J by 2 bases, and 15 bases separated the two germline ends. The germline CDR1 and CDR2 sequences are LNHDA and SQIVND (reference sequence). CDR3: CASSARTAFNYGYTF. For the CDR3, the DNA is TGTGCCAGTAGTGCCAGGACAGCGTTCAACTATGGCTACACCTTC.

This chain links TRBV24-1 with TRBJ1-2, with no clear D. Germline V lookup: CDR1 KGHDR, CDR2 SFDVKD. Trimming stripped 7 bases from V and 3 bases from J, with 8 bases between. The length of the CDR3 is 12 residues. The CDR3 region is CATRDGDYGYTF. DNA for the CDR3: TGTGCCACCAGGGACGGAGACTATGGCTACACCTTC.